The 17 T cell receptor beta chains presented below share a single source sample, sequenced in a study of T cell responses to AZD1222 COVID-19 vaccine. Some clones are missing from TCRdb's copy, which holds only in-frame ones; the method was immunoSEQ multiplex PCR. Here the sample spans 67,000 or so clones, roughly 84% being singletons. The specimen was peripheral blood, collected on day 0 of AZD1222 vaccination. Receptor source: an adult in good health.

This CDR3 is CASSLVRTSGGNEQFF. Written as DNA, the CDR3 is TGTGCCAGCAGCTTAGTGAGGACTAGCGGGGGGAATGAGCAGTTCTTC. The V call is TRBV7-2, the J call TRBJ2-1; 14 bases map to TRBD2. Germline CDR1 reads SGHTA; CDR2 reads FQGNSA. The CDR3 length is 16 residues. The V gene end was trimmed by 1 base and the J gene end by 7 bases; junction bases not matched to a gene: 3.

The chain combines TRBV30 with TRBJ1-1; no clear D. Per germline, CDR1 GTSNPN and CDR2 SVGIG (reference sequence). The CDR3 has 13 amino acids. The V end lost 2 bases, the J end lost 3 bases, and 10 bases lay between the germline ends. CDR3 nucleotides: TGTGCCTGGAGTTTAGACCGCTACACTGAAGCTTTCTTT. The encoded protein is CAWSLDRYTEAFF.

The chain uses TRBV19 and TRBJ1-5, with D possibly matching TRBD1 (5 bases). This CDR3 has 17 residues. Per germline, CDR1 LNHDA and CDR2 SQIVND (reference sequence). V was pared by 4 bases and J by 2 bases, with 18 bases between. The CDR3 here is CASSRPSGWGGNQPQHF. The CDR3 region has the DNA TGTGCCAGTAGTAGACCTTCCGGATGGGGGGGCAATCAGCCCCAGCATTTT.

The chain employs TRBV4-3 and TRBJ1-1; no clear D. CDR1 and CDR2 from the germline V gene are LGHNA and YSLEER. This CDR3 is built from 13 residues. Trimming shortened V by 0 bases and J by 8 bases, and 10 bases separated the two germline ends. Here the CDR3 DNA reads TGCGCCAGCAGCCAAGATCGATTTGGGGAAGCTTTCTTT. It translates to CASSQDRFGEAFF.

This chain connects TRBV28 to TRBJ1-2; no reliable D call. The CDR3 is made up of 12 amino acids. Per the germline V gene, CDR1 is MDHEN and CDR2 is SYDVKM. Deletions cut 10 bases from V and 4 bases from J, with 13 bases between. The CDR3 DNA follows: TGTGCCACCGTAAAAGATACCTATGGCTACACCTTC. Its protein is CATVKDTYGYTF.

The CDR3 reads CASSPLGGNTIYF. The CDR3 region has the DNA TGTGCCAGCTCACCCCTCGGTGGAAACACCATATATTTT. The rearrangement links TRBV18 to TRBJ1-3; no clear D gene. Germline V gene lookup returns CDR1 KGHSH and CDR2 LQKENI. V shed 3 bases and J shed 3 bases, with 6 bases lying between them. CDR3 size: 13 residues.

The rearrangement links TRBV6-2 or TRBV6-3 to TRBJ2-7; 9 nucleotides agree with TRBD2. This CDR3 has 14 amino acids. The V gene end was trimmed by 5 bases and the J gene end by 6 bases; junction bases not matched to a gene: 8. Germline V lookup: CDR1 MNHEY, CDR2 SVGEGT. The CDR3 nucleotides are TGTGCCAGCAGTCAGCCGGGACTAGCTGCCGAGCAGTACTTC. Amino acid sequence: CASSQPGLAAEQYF.

The V and J genes are TRBV5-8 and TRBJ2-7; tentative D call: TRBD1 (6 bases). Germline CDR1 reads SGHTS; CDR2 reads YDEGEE. Trimming removed 4 bases from V and 5 bases from J, with 16 bases in between. The CDR3 loop spans 14 amino acids. The CDR3 DNA sequence: TGTGCCAGCAGCGGTCGGGCAGGGGACAACGAGCAGTACTTC. Its translation is CASSGRAGDNEQYF.

The J gene is TRBJ1-1, the V gene TRBV18; D not resolved. CDR1 is KGHSH and CDR2 is LQKENI in the germline V gene. Trimming removed 2 bases from V and 2 bases from J, with 9 bases in between. This CDR3 spans 14 amino acids. CDR3 sequence: CASSPTAANTEAFF. CDR3 bases: TGTGCCAGCTCACCAACAGCAGCTAACACTGAAGCTTTCTTT.

The V call is TRBV28, the J call TRBJ2-7; 7 bases agree with TRBD1. The J segment lost 1 base and the V segment lost 10 bases, leaving 10 bases of the junction unmatched. The CDR3 totals 14 residues. From germline, CDR1 is MDHEN and CDR2 SYDVKM. CDR3 loop: CAIGPGTVSYEQYF. The CDR3 coding sequence is TGTGCCATTGGGCCCGGGACAGTTTCCTACGAGCAGTACTTC.

Only one count was recorded for this clone. The rearrangement uses TRBV14 and TRBJ2-3; D gene unclear. The CDR3 runs to 15 residues. V gave up 2 bases and J gave up 2 bases, with 11 bases separating them. Germline lookup yields CDR1 SGHDN and CDR2 FVKESK. The CDR3 loop reads CASSQIQPDTDTQYF. The CDR3 DNA is TGTGCCAGCAGCCAAATACAGCCTGACACAGATACGCAGTATTTT.

The genes are TRBV4-1 and TRBJ1-5; perhaps TRBD1 as D (5 bases). Germline V gives CDR1 MGHRA, CDR2 YSYEKL. Between the trimmed V and J ends, which lost 1 base and 11 bases, there was a span of 24 bases. This CDR3 comprises 17 residues. In DNA, the CDR3 is TGCGCCAGCAGCCAAGCCACAAATGACAGATACCTTAGTTCCCAGCATTTT. Its protein product is CASSQATNDRYLSSQHF.

The genes are TRBV9 and TRBJ2-3; 11 bases align to TRBD2. There are 18 residues in the CDR3. The germline gives CDR1 SGDLS, CDR2 YYNGEE. After removal of 0 bases from V and 3 bases from J, the junction contained 9 bases not matched to a gene. DNA of the CDR3: TGTGCCAGCAGCGTAGAGAGTCTAGCGGGGGGTTTAACAGATACGCAGTATTTT. Its translation is CASSVESLAGGLTDTQYF.

The rearrangement uses TRBV19 and TRBJ2-2; D not resolved. Germline loops: CDR1 LNHDA, CDR2 SQIVND (reference sequence). The CDR3 has 13 residues. V was cut by 3 bases and J by 7 bases, with 9 bases left in between. CDR3 DNA sequence: TGTGCCAGTAGTATTCAGCTCCTCGGGGAGCTGTTTTTT. Residues: CASSIQLLGELFF.

The chain joins TRBV4-1 to TRBJ1-1, with D maybe TRBD1 (5 bases). Trimming removed 2 bases at V and 8 bases at J, with 12 bases between. Germline CDR1 reads MGHRA; CDR2 reads YSYEKL. CDR3 length: 13 residues. Here the CDR3 reads CASSQKGRGEAFF. CDR3 nucleotides: TGCGCCAGCAGCCAAAAGGGGCGGGGGGAAGCTTTCTTT.

The chain couples TRBV4-1 to TRBJ2-3; possibly TRBD1 or TRBD2 for D (6 bases each). The CDR3 covers 14 residues. Trimming took off 6 bases at V and 1 base at J, with 11 bases between the two ends. The germline V gene encodes CDR1 MGHRA and CDR2 YSYEKL. CDR3 sequence reads: CASSWGAGTDTQYF. DNA of the CDR3: TGCGCCAGCAGTTGGGGGGCCGGCACAGATACGCAGTATTTT.

This rearrangement joins TRBV5-1 to TRBJ2-3; D may correspond to TRBD1 or TRBD2 (6 bases each). V gave up 7 bases and J gave up 6 bases, with 15 bases separating them. CDR3 length equals 13 residues. CDR1 and CDR2 (germline): SGHRS, YFSETQ. DNA of the CDR3: TGCGCCAGCGGCACCCCGGGGGCTGATACGCAGTATTTT. Encoded protein: CASGTPGADTQYF.